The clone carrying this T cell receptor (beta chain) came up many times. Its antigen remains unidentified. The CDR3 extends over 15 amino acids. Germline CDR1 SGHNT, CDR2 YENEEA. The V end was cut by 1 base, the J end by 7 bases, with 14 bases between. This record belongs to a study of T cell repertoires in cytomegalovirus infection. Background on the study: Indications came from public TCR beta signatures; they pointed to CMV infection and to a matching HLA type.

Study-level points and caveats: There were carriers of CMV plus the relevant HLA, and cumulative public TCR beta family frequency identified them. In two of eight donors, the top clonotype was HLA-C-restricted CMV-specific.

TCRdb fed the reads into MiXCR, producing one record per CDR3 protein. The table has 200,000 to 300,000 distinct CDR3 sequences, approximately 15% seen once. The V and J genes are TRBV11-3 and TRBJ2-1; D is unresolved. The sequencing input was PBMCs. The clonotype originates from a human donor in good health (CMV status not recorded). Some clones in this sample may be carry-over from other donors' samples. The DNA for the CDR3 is TGTGCCAGCAGCTTAGGCCCCGCGGCGGAGAATGAGCAGTTCTTC. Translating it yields CASSLGPAAENEQFF.